This record looks at one TCR beta chain sequence and its context. Its specificity is not known. MiXCR was run by TCRdb on the 5' RACE reads, yielding one entry per CDR3 protein. The data hold about 6,000 distinct CDR3 sequences, with approximately 15% observed a single time. The entry originates in a study of spatial heterogeneity in lung cancer. Time point of the sample: sample taken at primary tumor resection. Germline V gives CDR1 MNHEY, CDR2 SMNVEV (reference sequence). The CDR3 runs to 14 residues. V lost 0 bases to trimming and J lost 7 bases, with 13 bases between them. Study observations and caveats: Counts of expanded intratumoral alpha and beta TCRs tracked tumor mutation counts.

The sample here was lung tumor tissue, taken at surgery. The source of this sequence is a male donor with early-stage non-small cell lung cancer. This chain links TRBV27 with TRBJ2-7; no reliable D call. The CDR3 region is CASSLSPGTREQYF. The CDR3, as DNA: TGTGCCAGCAGTTTATCACCGGGTACGAGGGAGCAGTACTTC.